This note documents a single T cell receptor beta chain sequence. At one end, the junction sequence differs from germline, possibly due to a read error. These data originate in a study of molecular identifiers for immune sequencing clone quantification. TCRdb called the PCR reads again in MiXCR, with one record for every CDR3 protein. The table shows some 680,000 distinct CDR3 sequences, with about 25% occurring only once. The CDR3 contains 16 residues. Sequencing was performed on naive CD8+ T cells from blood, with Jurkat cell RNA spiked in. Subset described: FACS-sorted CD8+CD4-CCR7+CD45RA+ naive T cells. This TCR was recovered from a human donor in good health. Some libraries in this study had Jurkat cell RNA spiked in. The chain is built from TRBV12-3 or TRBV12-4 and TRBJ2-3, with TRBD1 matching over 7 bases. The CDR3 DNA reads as TGTGCCGGCAGTTCACACCGGGGACAGAGCACAGATACGCAGTATTTT. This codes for CAGSSHRGQSTDTQYF.